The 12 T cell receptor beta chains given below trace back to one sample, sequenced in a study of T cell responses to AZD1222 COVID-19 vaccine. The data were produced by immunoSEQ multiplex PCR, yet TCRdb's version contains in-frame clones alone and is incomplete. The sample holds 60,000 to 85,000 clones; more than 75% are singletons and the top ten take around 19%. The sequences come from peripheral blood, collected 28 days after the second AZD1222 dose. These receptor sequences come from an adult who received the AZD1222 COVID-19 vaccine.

CDR3 DNA sequence: TGTGCCAGTAGTAAGAATACCCAGGGCAACAATCAGCCCCAGCATTTT. This sequence encodes CASSKNTQGNNQPQHF. The chain is built from TRBV19 and TRBJ1-5; possibly TRBD1 for D (5 bases). The CDR3 is 16 residues long. Germline V gene lookup returns CDR1 LNHDA and CDR2 SQIVND (reference sequence). V dropped 4 bases and J dropped 3 bases, with 16 bases sitting between them.

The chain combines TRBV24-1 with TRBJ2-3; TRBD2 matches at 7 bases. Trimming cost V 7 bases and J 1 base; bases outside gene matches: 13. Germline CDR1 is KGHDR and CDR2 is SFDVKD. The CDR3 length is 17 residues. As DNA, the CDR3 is TGTGCCACCAGCCGACCAACTCTCAGCGGGGGCACAGATACGCAGTATTTT. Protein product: CATSRPTLSGGTDTQYF.

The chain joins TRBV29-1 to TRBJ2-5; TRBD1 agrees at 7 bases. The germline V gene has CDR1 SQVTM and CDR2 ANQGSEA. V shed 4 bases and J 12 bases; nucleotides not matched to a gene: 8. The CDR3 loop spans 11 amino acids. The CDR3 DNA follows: TGCAGCGTTGGGGTCACAGGGGAAAAGTACTTC. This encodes CSVGVTGEKYF.

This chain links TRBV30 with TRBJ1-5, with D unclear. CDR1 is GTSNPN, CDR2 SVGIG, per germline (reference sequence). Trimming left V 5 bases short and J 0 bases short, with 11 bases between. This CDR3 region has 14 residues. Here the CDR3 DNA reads TGTGCCTGGTCGGGCGGGGATAGCAATCAGCCCCAGCATTTT. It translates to CAWSGGDSNQPQHF.

The CDR3 protein is CASSFSGQGLEQYF. CDR3 bases: TGTGCCAGCAGTTTCTCGGGACAGGGACTCGAGCAGTACTTC. This chain links TRBV27 with TRBJ2-7; 9 nucleotides agree with TRBD1. CDR1 is MNHEY, CDR2 SMNVEV, per germline (reference sequence). V shed 3 bases, J shed 6 bases, and the junction held 6 bases outside the gene matches. The CDR3 loop spans 14 amino acids.

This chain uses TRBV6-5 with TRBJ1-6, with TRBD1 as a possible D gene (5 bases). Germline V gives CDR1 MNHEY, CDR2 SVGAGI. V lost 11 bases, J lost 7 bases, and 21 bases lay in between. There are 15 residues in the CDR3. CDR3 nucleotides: TGTGCCTGGACTTACACTGGGACTAGAAATTCACCCCTCCACTTT. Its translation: CAWTYTGTRNSPLHF.

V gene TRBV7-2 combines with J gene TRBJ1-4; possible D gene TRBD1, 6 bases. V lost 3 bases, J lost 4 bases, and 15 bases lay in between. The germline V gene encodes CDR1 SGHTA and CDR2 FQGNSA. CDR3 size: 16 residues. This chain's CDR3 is CASSLGGRGGNEKLFF. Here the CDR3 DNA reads TGTGCCAGCAGCTTGGGAGGGAGAGGGGGTAATGAAAAACTGTTTTTT.

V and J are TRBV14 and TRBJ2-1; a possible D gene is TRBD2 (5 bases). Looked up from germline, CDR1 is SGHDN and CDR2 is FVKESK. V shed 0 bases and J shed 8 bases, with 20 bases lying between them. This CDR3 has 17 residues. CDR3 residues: CASSQDKRGSLRDEQFF. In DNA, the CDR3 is TGTGCCAGCAGCCAAGATAAACGGGGATCCCTGAGGGATGAGCAGTTCTTC.

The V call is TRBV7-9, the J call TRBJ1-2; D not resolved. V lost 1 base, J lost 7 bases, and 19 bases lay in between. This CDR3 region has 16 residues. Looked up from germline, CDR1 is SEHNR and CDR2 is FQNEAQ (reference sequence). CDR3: CASSLGSERAGRGYTF. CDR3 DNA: TGTGCCAGCAGCTTAGGATCGGAAAGAGCTGGCCGTGGCTACACCTTC.

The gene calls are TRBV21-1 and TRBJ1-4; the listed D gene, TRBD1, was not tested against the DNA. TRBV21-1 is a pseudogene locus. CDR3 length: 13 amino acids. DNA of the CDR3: TGTGCCAGCCCCGGGACAGCTGATGAAAAACTGTTTTTT. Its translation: CASPGTADEKLFF.

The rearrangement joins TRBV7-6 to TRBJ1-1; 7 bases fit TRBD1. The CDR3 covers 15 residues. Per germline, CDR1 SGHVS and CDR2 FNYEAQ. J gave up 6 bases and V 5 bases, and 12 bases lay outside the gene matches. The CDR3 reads CASSGTGVLGPEAFF. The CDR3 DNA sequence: TGTGCCAGCAGCGGTACAGGGGTCCTCGGCCCTGAAGCTTTCTTT.

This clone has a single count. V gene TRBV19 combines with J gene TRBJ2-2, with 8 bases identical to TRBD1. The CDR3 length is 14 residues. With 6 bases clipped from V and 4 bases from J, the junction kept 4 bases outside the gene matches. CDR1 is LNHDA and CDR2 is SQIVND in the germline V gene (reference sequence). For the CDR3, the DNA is TGTGCCAGTAGCCGAACAGGGGGCACCGGGGAGCTGTTTTTT. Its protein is CASSRTGGTGELFF.